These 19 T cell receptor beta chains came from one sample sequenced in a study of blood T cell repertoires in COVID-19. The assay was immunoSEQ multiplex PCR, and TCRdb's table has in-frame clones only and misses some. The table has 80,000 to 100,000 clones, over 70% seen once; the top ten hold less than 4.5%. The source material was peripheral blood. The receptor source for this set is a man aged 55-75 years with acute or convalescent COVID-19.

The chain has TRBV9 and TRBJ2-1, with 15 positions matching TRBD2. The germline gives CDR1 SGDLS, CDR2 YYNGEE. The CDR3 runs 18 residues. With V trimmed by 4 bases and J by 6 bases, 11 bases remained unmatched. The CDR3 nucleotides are TGTGCCAGCAGCCCAATGGGACTAGCGGGAGGAGGCCTCAATGAGCAGTTCTTC. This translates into CASSPMGLAGGGLNEQFF.

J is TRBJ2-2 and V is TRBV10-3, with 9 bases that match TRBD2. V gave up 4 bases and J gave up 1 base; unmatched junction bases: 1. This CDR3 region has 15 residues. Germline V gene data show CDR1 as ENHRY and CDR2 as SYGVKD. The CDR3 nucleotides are TGTGCCATCAGTGGAGCGGGAGGGAACACCGGGGAGCTGTTTTTT. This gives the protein CAISGAGGNTGELFF.

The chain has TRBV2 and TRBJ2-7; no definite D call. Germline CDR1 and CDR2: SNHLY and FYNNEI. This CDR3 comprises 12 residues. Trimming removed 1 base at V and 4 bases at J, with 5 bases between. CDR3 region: CASSEGRYEQYF. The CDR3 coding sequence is TGTGCCAGCAGTGAAGGGAGATACGAGCAGTACTTC.

CDR3 protein: CASSHYSVAGGSGNEQFF. The CDR3, as DNA: TGTGCCAGCAGCCACTACAGCGTCGCAGGGGGCAGCGGGAATGAGCAGTTCTTC. The V and J genes are TRBV4-2 and TRBJ2-1, with TRBD1 identical over 8 bases. The CDR3 loop spans 18 amino acids. The germline V gene encodes CDR1 LGHNA and CDR2 YNFKEQ. J was trimmed by 7 bases and V by 3 bases; bases with no gene match: 17.

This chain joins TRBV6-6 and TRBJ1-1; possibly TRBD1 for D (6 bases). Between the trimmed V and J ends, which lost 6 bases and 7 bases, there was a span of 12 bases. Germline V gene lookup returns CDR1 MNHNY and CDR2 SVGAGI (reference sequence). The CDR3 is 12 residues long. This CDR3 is CASRTLDSEAFF. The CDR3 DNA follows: TGTGCCAGCAGGACTCTGGACAGTGAAGCTTTCTTT.

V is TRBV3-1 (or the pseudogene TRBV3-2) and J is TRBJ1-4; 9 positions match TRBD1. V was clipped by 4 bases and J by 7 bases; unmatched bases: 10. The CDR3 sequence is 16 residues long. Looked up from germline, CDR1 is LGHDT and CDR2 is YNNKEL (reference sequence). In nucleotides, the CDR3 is TGTGCCAGCAGCCTTATACCGGGACAGGGATCTGAAAAACTGTTTTTT. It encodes CASSLIPGQGSEKLFF.

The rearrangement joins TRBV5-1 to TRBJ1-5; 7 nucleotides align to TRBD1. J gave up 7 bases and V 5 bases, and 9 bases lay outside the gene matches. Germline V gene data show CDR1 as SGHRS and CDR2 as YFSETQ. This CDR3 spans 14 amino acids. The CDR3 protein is CASSYTGVEQPQHF. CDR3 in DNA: TGCGCCAGCAGTTACACAGGGGTGGAACAGCCCCAGCATTTT.

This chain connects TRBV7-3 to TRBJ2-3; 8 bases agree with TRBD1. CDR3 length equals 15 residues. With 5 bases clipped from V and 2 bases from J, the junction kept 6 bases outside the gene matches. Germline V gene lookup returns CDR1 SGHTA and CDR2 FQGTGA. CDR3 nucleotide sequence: TGTGCCAGCAGCAGGACAGGGACTCACACAGATACGCAGTATTTT. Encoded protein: CASSRTGTHTDTQYF.

This CDR3 is CASSRNQGGDTIYF. The CDR3 DNA follows: TGCGCCAGCAGCCGAAACCAGGGTGGGGACACCATATATTTT. The chain combines TRBV4-3 with TRBJ1-3; the D gene is possibly TRBD1 (5 bases). Germline V gene data show CDR1 as LGHNA and CDR2 as YSLEER. The germline V and J ends were trimmed by 4 bases and 8 bases, with 15 bases remaining between them. The CDR3 totals 14 residues.

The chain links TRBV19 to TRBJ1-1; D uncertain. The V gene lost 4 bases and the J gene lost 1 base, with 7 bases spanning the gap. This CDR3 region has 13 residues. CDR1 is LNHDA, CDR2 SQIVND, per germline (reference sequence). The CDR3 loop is CASSTSGNTEAFF. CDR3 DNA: TGTGCCAGTAGTACCTCAGGGAACACTGAAGCTTTCTTT.

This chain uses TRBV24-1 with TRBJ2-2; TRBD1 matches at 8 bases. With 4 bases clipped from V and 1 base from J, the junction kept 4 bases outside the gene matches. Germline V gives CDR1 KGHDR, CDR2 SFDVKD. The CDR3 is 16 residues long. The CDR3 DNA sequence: TGTGCCACCAGTGAGGCCGGGACAGGGAACACCGGGGAGCTGTTTTTT. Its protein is CATSEAGTGNTGELFF.

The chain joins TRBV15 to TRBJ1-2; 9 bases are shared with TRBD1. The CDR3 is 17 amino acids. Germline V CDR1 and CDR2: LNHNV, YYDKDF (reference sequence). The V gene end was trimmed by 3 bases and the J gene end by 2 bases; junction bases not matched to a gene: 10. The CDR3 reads CATSRSYETGGNYGYTF. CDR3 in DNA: TGTGCCACCAGCAGGAGCTATGAGACAGGGGGAAACTATGGCTACACCTTC.

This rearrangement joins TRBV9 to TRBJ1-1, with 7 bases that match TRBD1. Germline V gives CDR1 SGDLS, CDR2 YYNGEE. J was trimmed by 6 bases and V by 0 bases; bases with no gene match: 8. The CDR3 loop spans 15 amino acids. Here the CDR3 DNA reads TGTGCCAGCAGCGTAGTAGGGACAGTTACGGCTGAAGCTTTCTTT. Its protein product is CASSVVGTVTAEAFF.

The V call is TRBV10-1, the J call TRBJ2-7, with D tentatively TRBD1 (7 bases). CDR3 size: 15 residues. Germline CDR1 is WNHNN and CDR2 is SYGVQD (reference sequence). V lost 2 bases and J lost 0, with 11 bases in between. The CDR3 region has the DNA TGCGCCAGCAGTGAGGGAGGGGGCAGCTCCTACGAGCAGTACTTC. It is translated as CASSEGGGSSYEQYF.

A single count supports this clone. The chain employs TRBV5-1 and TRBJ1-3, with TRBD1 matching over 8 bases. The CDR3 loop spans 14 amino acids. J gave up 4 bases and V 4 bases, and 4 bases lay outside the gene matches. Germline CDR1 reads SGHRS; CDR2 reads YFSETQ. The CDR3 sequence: CASSLGTGGNTIYF. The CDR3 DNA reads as TGCGCCAGCAGCCTAGGGACAGGAGGAAACACCATATATTTT.

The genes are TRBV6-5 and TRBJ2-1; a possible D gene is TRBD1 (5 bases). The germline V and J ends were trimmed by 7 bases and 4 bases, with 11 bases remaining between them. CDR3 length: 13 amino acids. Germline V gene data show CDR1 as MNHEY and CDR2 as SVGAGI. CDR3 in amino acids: CASIRVEYNEQFF. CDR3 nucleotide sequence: TGTGCCAGCATCAGGGTAGAATACAATGAGCAGTTCTTC.

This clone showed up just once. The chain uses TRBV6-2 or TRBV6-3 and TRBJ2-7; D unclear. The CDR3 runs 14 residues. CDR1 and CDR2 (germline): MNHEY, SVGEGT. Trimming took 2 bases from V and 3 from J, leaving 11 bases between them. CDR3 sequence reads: CASSYPLRGYEQYF. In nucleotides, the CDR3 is TGTGCCAGCAGTTACCCACTGAGAGGCTACGAGCAGTACTTC.

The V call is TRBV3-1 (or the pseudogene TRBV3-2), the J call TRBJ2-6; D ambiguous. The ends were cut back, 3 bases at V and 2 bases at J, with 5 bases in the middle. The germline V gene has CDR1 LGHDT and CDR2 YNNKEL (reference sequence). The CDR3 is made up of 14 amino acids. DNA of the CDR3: TGTGCCAGCAGCCACTCAGCTGGGGCCAACGTCCTGACTTTC. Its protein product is CASSHSAGANVLTF.

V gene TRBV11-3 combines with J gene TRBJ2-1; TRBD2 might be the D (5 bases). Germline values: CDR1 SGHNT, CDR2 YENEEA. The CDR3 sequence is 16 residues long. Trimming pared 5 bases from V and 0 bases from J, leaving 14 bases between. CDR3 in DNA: TGTGCCAGCAGCCAGAGCGGATACTCCTCCTACAATGAGCAGTTCTTC. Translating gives CASSQSGYSSYNEQFF.